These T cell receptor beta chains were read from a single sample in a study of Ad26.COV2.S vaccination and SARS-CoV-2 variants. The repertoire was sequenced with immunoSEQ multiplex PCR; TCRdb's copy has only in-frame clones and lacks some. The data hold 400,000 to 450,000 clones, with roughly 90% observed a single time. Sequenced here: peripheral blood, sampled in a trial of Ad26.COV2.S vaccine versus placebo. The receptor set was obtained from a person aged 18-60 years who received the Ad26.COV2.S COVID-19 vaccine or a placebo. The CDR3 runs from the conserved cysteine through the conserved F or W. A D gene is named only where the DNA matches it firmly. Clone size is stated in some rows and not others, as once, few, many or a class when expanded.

CASSYSGTGVHTEAFF,TGTGCCAGCAGTTACTCGGGGACAGGGGTTCACACTGAAGCTTTCTTT,-,TRBD1,TRBV6-5,TRBJ1-1
CASSQYGQLSSYTEAFF,TGCGCCAGCAGCCAGTATGGACAGCTTAGTAGTTACACTGAAGCTTTCTTT,-,-,TRBV5-1,TRBJ1-1
CASSFRSGASTDTQYF,TGTGCCAGCAGCTTCCGGTCGGGAGCTAGCACAGATACGCAGTATTTT,-,-,TRBV5-8,TRBJ2-3
CASSYSKVAGGKQFF,TGTGCCAGCAGTTACTCTAAAGTAGCGGGGGGGAAGCAGTTCTTC,-,TRBD2,TRBV6-5,TRBJ2-1
CASSSGGAKQETQYF,TGTGCCAGCAGCAGTGGGGGGGCGAAGCAAGAGACCCAGTACTTC,-,-,TRBV5-4,TRBJ2-5
CASSLSQGTYEQYF,TGTGCCAGCAGCTTAAGTCAGGGAACCTACGAGCAGTACTTC,-,-,TRBV7-2,TRBJ2-7
CASSRTGDTEAFF,TGTGCCAGCAGTCGGACAGGGGATACTGAAGCTTTCTTT,-,TRBD1,TRBV28,TRBJ1-1
CASSHQTGTESTDTQYF,TGCGCCAGCAGCCATCAAACGGGGACGGAGAGCACAGATACGCAGTATTTT,-,-,TRBV4-3,TRBJ2-3
CASSLGGIQPQHF,TGTGCCAGCAGTTTAGGAGGTATTCAGCCCCAGCATTTT,-,-,TRBV12-3/TRBV12-4,TRBJ1-5
CASSEGRGTGELFF,TGTGCCAGCAGTGAAGGTCGCGGCACCGGGGAGCTGTTTTTT,-,-,TRBV2,TRBJ2-2
CASSFRTGDYEQYF,TGTGCCAGCAGCTTTAGGACAGGGGATTACGAGCAGTACTTC,-,TRBD1,TRBV11-3,TRBJ2-7
CAISESNGVETQYF,TGTGCCATCAGTGAGTCGAACGGGGTAGAGACCCAGTACTTC,-,-,TRBV10-3,TRBJ2-5
CAISESIFGTANTEAFF,TGTGCCATCAGTGAGTCGATTTTTGGGACAGCGAACACTGAAGCTTTCTTT,-,TRBD1,TRBV10-3,TRBJ1-1
CASSARSVSTDTQYF,TGTGCCAGCAGCGCGAGAAGCGTAAGCACAGATACGCAGTATTTT,-,-,TRBV7-2,TRBJ2-3
CASSDKQGSQELTDTQYF,TGTGCCAGCAGTGACAAACAAGGATCACAGGAACTCACAGATACGCAGTATTTT,-,-,TRBV6-4,TRBJ2-3
CASSLGVLDTEAFF,TGTGCCAGCAGTTTAGGGGTCCTGGACACTGAAGCTTTCTTT,-,-,TRBV28,TRBJ1-1
CASSQDWIDNSPLHF,TGCGCCAGCAGCCAAGATTGGATAGACAATTCACCCCTCCACTTT,once,-,TRBV4-1,TRBJ1-6